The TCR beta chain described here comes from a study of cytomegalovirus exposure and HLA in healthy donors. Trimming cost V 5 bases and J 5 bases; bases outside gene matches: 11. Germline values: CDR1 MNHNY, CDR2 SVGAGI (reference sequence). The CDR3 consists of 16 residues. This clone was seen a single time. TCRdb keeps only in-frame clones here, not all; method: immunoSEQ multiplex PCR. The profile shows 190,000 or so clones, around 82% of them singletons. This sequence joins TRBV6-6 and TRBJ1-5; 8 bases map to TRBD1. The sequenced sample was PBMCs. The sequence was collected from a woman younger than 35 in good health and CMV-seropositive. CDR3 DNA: TGTGCCAGCAGTCCAATGATGACAGGGGTCGATCAGCCCCAGCATTTT. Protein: CASSPMMTGVDQPQHF.